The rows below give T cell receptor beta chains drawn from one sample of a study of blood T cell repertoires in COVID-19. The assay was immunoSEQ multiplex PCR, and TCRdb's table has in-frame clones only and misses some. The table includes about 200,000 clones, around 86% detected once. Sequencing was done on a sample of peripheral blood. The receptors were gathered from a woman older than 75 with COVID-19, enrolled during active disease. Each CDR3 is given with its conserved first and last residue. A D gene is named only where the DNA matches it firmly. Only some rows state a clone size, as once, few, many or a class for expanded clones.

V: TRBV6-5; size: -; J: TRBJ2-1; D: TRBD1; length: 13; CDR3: CASSTTGGSEQFF; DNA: TGTGCCAGCAGTACTACAGGGGGTTCTGAGCAGTTCTTC
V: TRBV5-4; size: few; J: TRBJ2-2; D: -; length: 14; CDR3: CASSLRGIAGELFF; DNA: TGTGCCAGCAGCTTGCGGGGGATCGCCGGGGAGCTGTTTTTT
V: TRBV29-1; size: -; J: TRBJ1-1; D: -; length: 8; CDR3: CSVAEAFF; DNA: TGCAGCGTTGCGGAAGCTTTCTTT
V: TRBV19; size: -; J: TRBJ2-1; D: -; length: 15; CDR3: CASSTLGFFNNEQFF; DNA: TGTGCCAGTAGTACCCTCGGTTTCTTCAACAATGAGCAGTTCTTC
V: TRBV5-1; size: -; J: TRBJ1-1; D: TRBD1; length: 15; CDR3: CASSLRQGANTEAFF; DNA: TGCGCCAGCAGCTTACGACAGGGGGCGAACACTGAAGCTTTCTTT
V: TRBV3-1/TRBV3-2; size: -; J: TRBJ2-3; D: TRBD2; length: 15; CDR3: CASSQTSGGTDTQYF; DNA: TGTGCCAGCAGCCAGACGAGCGGGGGGACAGATACGCAGTATTTT
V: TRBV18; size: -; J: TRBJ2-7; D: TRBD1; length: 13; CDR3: CASYGTGVSEQYF; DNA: TGTGCCAGCTACGGGACAGGGGTGAGCGAGCAGTACTTC
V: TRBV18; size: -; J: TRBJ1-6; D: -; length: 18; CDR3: CASSPTIALRGGISPLHF; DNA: TGTGCCAGCTCACCAACGATAGCGCTGCGCGGGGGCATATCACCCCTCCACTTT
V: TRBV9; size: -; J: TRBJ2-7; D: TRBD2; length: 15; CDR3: CASSVGTSGAYEQYF; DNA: TGTGCCAGCAGCGTAGGGACTAGCGGCGCCTACGAGCAGTACTTC
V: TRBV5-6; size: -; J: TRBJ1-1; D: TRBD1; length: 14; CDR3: CASSRQGMNTEAFF; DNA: TGTGCCAGCAGTCGACAGGGTATGAACACTGAAGCTTTCTTT
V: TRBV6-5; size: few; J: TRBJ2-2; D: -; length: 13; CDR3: CASTKPGAGELFF; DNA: TGTGCCAGCACCAAACCAGGGGCCGGGGAGCTGTTTTTT
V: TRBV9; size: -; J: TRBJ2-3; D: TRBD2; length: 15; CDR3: CASSVSSGGVDTQYF; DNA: TGTGCCAGCAGCGTTTCTAGCGGGGGGGTTGATACGCAGTATTTT
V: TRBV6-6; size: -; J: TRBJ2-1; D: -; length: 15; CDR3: CASSYERRSYNEQFF; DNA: TGTGCCAGCAGTTACGAGCGACGCTCCTACAATGAGCAGTTCTTC
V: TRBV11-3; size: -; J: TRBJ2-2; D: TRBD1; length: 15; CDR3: CASSLGDRGTGELFF; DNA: TGTGCCAGCAGCTTAGGCGACAGGGGGACCGGGGAGCTGTTTTTT
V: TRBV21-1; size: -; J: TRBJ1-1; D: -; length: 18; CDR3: CASSATGTGWWRDTEAFF; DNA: TGTGCCAGCAGCGCGACCGGGACAGGTTGGTGGCGTGACACTGAAGCTTTCTTT
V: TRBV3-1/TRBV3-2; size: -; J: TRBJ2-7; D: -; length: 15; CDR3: CASSRHETGGREQYF; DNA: TGTGCCAGCAGCCGCCACGAGACAGGCGGACGCGAGCAGTACTTC
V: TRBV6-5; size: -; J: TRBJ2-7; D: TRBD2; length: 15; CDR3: CASSYGSSGGYEQYF; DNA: TGTGCCAGCAGTTACGGGTCTAGCGGGGGATACGAGCAGTACTTC
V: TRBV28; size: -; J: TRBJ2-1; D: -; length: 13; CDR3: CASWDLQYNEQFF; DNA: TGTGCCAGTTGGGACTTACAATACAATGAGCAGTTCTTC
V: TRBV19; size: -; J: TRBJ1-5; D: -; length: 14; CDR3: CASRVQGGAQPQHF; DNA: TGTGCCAGTAGGGTACAGGGTGGAGCACAGCCCCAGCATTTT
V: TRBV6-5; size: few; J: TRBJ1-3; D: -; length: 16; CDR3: CASSSTELMAGNTIYF; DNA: TGTGCCAGCAGTTCCACTGAGCTAATGGCTGGAAACACCATATATTTT
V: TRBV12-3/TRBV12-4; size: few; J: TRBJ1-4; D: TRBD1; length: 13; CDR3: CASSLGQGQKLFF; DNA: TGTGCCAGCAGTCTAGGACAGGGGCAAAAACTGTTTTTT
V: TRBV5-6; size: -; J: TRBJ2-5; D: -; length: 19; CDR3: CASSLSPPMEPDSQETQYF; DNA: TGTGCCAGCAGCTTGAGCCCCCCCATGGAGCCGGACAGCCAAGAGACCCAGTACTTC
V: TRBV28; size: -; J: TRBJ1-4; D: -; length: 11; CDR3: CASSLREKLFF; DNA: TGTGCCAGCAGTTTACGTGAAAAACTGTTTTTT
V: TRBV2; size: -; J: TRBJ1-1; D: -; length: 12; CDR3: CASSPQGIEAFF; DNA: TGTGCCAGCAGTCCACAGGGTATTGAAGCTTTCTTT
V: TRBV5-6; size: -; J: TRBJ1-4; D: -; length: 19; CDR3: CASSPHLDPRGQTNEKLFF; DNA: TGTGCCAGCAGCCCGCACTTGGACCCCCGGGGACAAACTAATGAAAAACTGTTTTTT
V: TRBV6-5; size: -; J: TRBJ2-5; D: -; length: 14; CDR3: CASSYGRFEETQYF; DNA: TGTGCCAGCAGTTACGGGAGATTTGAAGAGACCCAGTACTTC
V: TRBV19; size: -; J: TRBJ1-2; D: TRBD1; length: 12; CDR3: CASTNTGDGYTF; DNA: TGTGCCAGTACTAACACAGGGGATGGCTACACCTTC
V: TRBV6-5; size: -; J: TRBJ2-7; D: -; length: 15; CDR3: CASRPDSSLGYEQYF; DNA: TGTGCCAGCAGACCTGACAGCTCCCTAGGCTACGAGCAGTACTTC
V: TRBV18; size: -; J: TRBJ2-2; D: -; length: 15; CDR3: CASSPLKGSAGELFF; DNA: TGTGCCAGCTCACCACTTAAGGGGTCGGCCGGGGAGCTGTTTTTT
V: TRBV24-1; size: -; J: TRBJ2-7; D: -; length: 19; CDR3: CATSPPSAPETGGSYEQYF; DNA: TGTGCCACCAGCCCACCCTCGGCCCCTGAAACCGGGGGCTCCTACGAGCAGTACTTC
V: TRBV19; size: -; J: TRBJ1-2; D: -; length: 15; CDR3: CASSIRVAGNYGYTF; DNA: TGTGCCAGTAGTATTAGAGTCGCAGGCAACTATGGCTACACCTTC
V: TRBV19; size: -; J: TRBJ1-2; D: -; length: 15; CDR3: CASSVLGLGDYGYTF; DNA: TGTGCCAGTAGTGTCCTGGGACTTGGGGACTATGGCTACACCTTC
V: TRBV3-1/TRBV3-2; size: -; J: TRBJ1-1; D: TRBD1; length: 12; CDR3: CASSQDDRGAFF; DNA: TGTGCCAGCAGCCAAGACGACAGGGGGGCTTTCTTT
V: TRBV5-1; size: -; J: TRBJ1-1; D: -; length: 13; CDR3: CASSLDRTGEAFF; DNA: TGCGCCAGCAGCTTGGACCGGACGGGAGAAGCTTTCTTT
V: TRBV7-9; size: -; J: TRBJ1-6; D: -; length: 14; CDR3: CASSRRLGDSPLHF; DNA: TGTGCCAGCAGCAGGCGTCTCGGGGATTCACCCCTCCACTTT
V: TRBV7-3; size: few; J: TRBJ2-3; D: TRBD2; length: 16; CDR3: CASSPQPRGGRDTQYF; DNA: TGTGCCAGCAGCCCACAACCGCGGGGGGGAAGAGATACGCAGTATTTT
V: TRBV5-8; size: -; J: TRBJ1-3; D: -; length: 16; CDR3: CASSLGQVSSGNTIYF; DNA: TGTGCCAGCAGCTTGGGACAGGTCAGCTCTGGAAACACCATATATTTT
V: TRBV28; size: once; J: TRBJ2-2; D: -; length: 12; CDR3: CASLGGTGELFF; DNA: TGTGCCAGCTTGGGGGGAACCGGGGAGCTGTTTTTT
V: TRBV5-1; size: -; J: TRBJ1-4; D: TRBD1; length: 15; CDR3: CASSLRGLANEKLFF; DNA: TGCGCCAGCAGCCTGAGGGGGCTTGCTAATGAAAAACTGTTTTTT
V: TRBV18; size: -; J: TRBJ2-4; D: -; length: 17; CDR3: CASSPRNLPSPRDIQYF; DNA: TGTGCCAGCTCACCACGTAACCTTCCCAGCCCGCGGGACATTCAGTACTTC
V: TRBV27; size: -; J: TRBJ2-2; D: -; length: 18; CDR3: CASSFLGGASLPTGELFF; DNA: TGTGCCAGCAGTTTTTTGGGGGGGGCCTCCTTGCCGACCGGGGAGCTGTTTTTT
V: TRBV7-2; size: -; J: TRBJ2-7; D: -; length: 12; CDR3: CASSLISFEQYF; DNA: TGTGCCAGCAGCTTAATCTCCTTCGAGCAGTACTTC
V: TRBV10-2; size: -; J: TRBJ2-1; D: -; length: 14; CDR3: CASSKASSSNEQFF; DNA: TGCGCCAGCAGTAAGGCATCTAGTTCCAATGAGCAGTTCTTC
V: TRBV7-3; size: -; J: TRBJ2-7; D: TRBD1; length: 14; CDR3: CASSQTGGPYEQYF; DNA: TGTGCCAGCAGCCAGACAGGGGGTCCCTACGAGCAGTACTTC
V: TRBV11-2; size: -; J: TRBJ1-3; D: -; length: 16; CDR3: CASSLGRGVSGNTIYF; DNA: TGTGCCAGCAGCTTAGGGAGGGGCGTCTCTGGAAACACCATATATTTT
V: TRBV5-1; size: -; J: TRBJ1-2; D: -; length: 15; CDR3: CASTDPGEGNYGYTF; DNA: TGCGCCAGCACCGACCCCGGGGAGGGGAACTATGGCTACACCTTC
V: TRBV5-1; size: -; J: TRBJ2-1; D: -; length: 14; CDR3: CASRRDHSYNEQFF; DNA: TGCGCCAGCAGGCGGGACCACTCCTACAATGAGCAGTTCTTC
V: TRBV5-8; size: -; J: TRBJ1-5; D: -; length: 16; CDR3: CASSLARPTTNQPQHF; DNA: TGTGCCAGCAGCTTGGCCAGGCCGACCACCAATCAGCCCCAGCATTTT
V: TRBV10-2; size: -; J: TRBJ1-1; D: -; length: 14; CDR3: CASSSGRESTEAFF; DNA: TGCGCCAGCAGCTCGGGACGGGAGAGCACTGAAGCTTTCTTT